Each of the 2 T cell receptor beta chains below was sequenced from the same sample in a study of blood T cell repertoires in COVID-19. Clones were read by immunoSEQ multiplex PCR, and TCRdb kept only the in-frame ones, dropping some. The sample records about 230,000 clones, under 90% being singletons. Material for sequencing was peripheral blood. These receptors were obtained from a man aged 45 to 65 with COVID-19, enrolled during active disease.

The genes are TRBV5-6 and TRBJ2-7; 9 bases agree with TRBD1. This CDR3 spans 15 amino acids. The germline gives CDR1 SGHDT, CDR2 YYEEEE. V shed 3 bases and J 2 bases; nucleotides not matched to a gene: 6. For the CDR3, the DNA is TGTGCCAGCAGCTCCCGGGACAGGGTTACCTACGAGCAGTACTTC. Encoded protein: CASSSRDRVTYEQYF.

The rearrangement joins TRBV28 to TRBJ1-5, with D perhaps matching TRBD1 (5 bases). Germline V gene data show CDR1 as MDHEN and CDR2 as SYDVKM. The ends were cut back, 7 bases at V and 2 bases at J, with 12 bases in the middle. The CDR3 loop spans 14 amino acids. CDR3 bases: TGTGCCAGCACGGGGGGTTGGGGCAATCAGCCCCAGCATTTT. This gives the protein CASTGGWGNQPQHF.